The TCR beta chain under discussion was sequenced for a study of T cell changes during pregnancy in multiple sclerosis. V lost 3 bases to trimming and J lost 3 bases, with 12 bases between them. This CDR3 spans 15 amino acids. Looked up from germline, CDR1 is SGHVS and CDR2 is FQNEAQ. Libraries were prepared by immunoSEQ multiplex PCR; TCRdb keeps only in-frame clonotypes and omits some of them. The table has 40,000 or so clones, 91% seen once. This clonotype was sampled from a female donor with multiple sclerosis, enrolled in a pregnancy study. Material: CD8+ T cells from peripheral blood mononuclear cells, obtained in the second trimester of pregnancy. The rearrangement links TRBV7-8 to TRBJ1-5, with a tentative D call TRBD1 (6 bases). The CDR3 loop reads CASSFNGGYNQPQHF. CDR3 coding DNA: TGTGCCAGCAGCTTCAATGGGGGCTACAATCAGCCCCAGCATTTT.